This T cell receptor (beta chain) appears in the sequencing data of a study of blood T cell repertoires in COVID-19. Study summary: COVID-19 samples from acute and convalescent phases originated in the United States, Italy and Spain.

The CDR3 loop spans 16 amino acids. Germline V gene lookup returns CDR1 SEHNR and CDR2 FQNEAQ (reference sequence). Trimming cost V 4 bases and J 7 bases; bases outside gene matches: 7. The table came from immunoSEQ multiplex PCR; TCRdb's copy has only in-frame clones and leaves some out. Among 380,000 or so clones listed, approximately 88% were seen once. The receptor's source is a woman in her twenties or thirties with acute COVID-19. Input material: PBMCs or T cells enriched from blood (not recorded which). The chain employs TRBV7-9 and TRBJ2-1; 13 bases fit TRBD2. CDR3 protein: CASSSQGLAGANEQFF. The CDR3 DNA reads TGTGCCAGCAGCTCCCAAGGACTAGCGGGGGCAAATGAGCAGTTCTTC.